The clone carrying this T cell receptor (beta chain) has a count of ten or more. Its specificity is unknown. TCRdb processed the reads anew with MiXCR; each CDR3 protein has one entry. This table has about 600,000 distinct CDR3 sequences, approximately 24% appearing once. This sample is drawn from a study of T cell repertoires in cytomegalovirus infection. On the study more broadly: Based on public TCR beta signatures, there were indications of CMV infection and of a matching HLA type.

Germline loops: CDR1 SGHTA, CDR2 FQGNSA. The CDR3 is 16 amino acids. The germline V and J ends were trimmed by 2 bases and 6 bases, with 19 bases remaining between them. The study's findings and limits: HLA-C-restricted CMV clonotypes gave the most frequent clonotype in two of eight donors.

This rearrangement joins TRBV7-2 to TRBJ1-1; D is undetermined. The receptor was derived from a human donor in good health (CMV status not recorded). Some clones in this sample may be carry-over from other donors' samples. The specimen was CD8+ T cells from PBMCs. CDR3 DNA sequence: TGTGCCAGCAGCTTAAGTCGAATACCAATTCTATCTGAAGCTTTCTTT. It yields the protein CASSLSRIPILSEAFF. Supplemented by reference TRBV7-2 and TRBJ1-1, the full variable domain reads GAGVSQSPSNKVTEKGKDVELRCDPISGHTALYWYRQSLGQGLEFLIYFQGNSAPDKSGLPSDRFSAERTGGSVSTLTIQRTQQEDSAVYLCASSLSRIPILSEAFFGQGTRLTVV.